This T cell receptor (beta chain) is from a study of blood T cell repertoires in COVID-19 (dated by TCRdb to the early 2020s). Study-level background: The collaborator samples originated in the United States, Italy and Spain and spanned the acute and convalescent phases of COVID-19. The prospective study material was composed of cDNA or gDNA derived from T cells, B-cell-depleted T cells, or PBMCs. Where available, HLA class I and class II types were obtained from metadata supplied by the sample provider rather than from assay-based typing. A freely available public database, intended as a resource for researchers studying the immune response to SARS-CoV-2, is where the repertoires were released. Deeply sampled blood TCRbeta repertoires from subjects exposed to, actively infected with, or recovered from COVID-19 were included in the dataset. The sample metadata nearly always contained a de-identified subject ID, COVID-19 status, age in years and sex. Samples were obtained from the ongoing ImmuneRACE study (first 160 participants) and from some 1,300 subjects provided by 6 global collaborators.

TCRbeta CDR3 regions were amplified from genomic DNA by means of the immunoSEQ Assay, a bias-controlled multiplex PCR. Per the original workflow: The number of nucleated cells in each sample was estimated by amplification of reference gene primers within the assay. To quantify the absolute abundance of each unique TCRbeta CDR3 rearrangement, sequence reads were collapsed and filtered. Productive Simpson clonality was computed per sample as the square root of Simpson's diversity index over productive rearrangements. In its TCRdb copy, this immuneACCESS table keeps in-frame sequences only and misses some clones. Where compared with another copy, unresolved V genes explain less than half of these, and the others have no known cause. V and J calls and clone size are copied from that table; D and trimming were computed from the DNA. The sample table lists 55,000 to 70,000 clones, 75% to 95% of them with a count of one. 2% to 2.5% of the sample is held by the ten biggest clonotypes.

The CDR3 spans 13 residues, from the cysteine through the phenylalanine. Just the 39-base CDR3 DNA is kept, in frame starting at base 1. V is reduced by 5 bases and J by 3 bases, leaving a spacing of 10 bases between them. Points on this clone: Its recognized antigen is unknown. It has no much larger one-base neighbor in the sample; base qualities were not kept.

Here is what the overall study found, with its caveats: Clinical and demographic metadata were provided uncurated, with the amount varying by source and participant.

Each collaborating institution followed its own protocols to collect whole blood in K2EDTA tubes. For TCRbeta analysis, collaborator samples were shipped as frozen whole blood, as isolated PBMCs, or as DNA extracted from either sample type. This chain joins TRBV12-3 or TRBV12-4 to TRBJ1-1; the D gene is perhaps TRBD1, from 5 matching bases. The receptor was derived from a man in his sixties with acute or convalescent COVID-19. The sequenced sample was peripheral blood. For the CDR3, the sequence is CASSGTRDTEAFF. The sequenced DNA is TGTGCCAGCAGTGGGACTAGAGACACTGAAGCTTTCTTT.